The present T cell receptor beta chain was sequenced within a study of blood T cell repertoires in COVID-19. As for the study in general: The United States, Italy and Spain provided the acute and convalescent COVID-19 samples.

The CDR3 consists of 13 residues. V was cut by 0 bases and J by 6 bases, with 9 bases left in between. Looked up from germline, CDR1 is LNHDA and CDR2 is SQIVND (reference sequence). Clones were read by immunoSEQ multiplex PCR, and TCRdb kept only the in-frame ones, dropping some. The data show 270,000 or so clones, approximately 91% seen once. Sequenced: PBMCs or T cells enriched from blood (not recorded which). The sequence was obtained from a woman in her thirties or forties with acute COVID-19. The genes are TRBV19 and TRBJ2-7; maybe TRBD1 (5 bases). CDR3 coding DNA: TGTGCCAGTAGTATAGATGTTAGGGGCGAGCAGTACTTC. As protein: CASSIDVRGEQYF.